This TCR beta chain originates from a study of OX40 agonist ivuxolimab in advanced cancers. The CDR3 covers 13 residues. Per germline, CDR1 GTSNPN and CDR2 SVGIG (reference sequence). Trimming removed 0 bases from V and 0 bases from J, with 6 bases in between. Sequencing used immunoSEQ multiplex PCR; TCRdb keeps in-frame clones, though not all of them. The sample has roughly 76,000 clones; about 83% are singletons. The TCR comes from an adult with an advanced solid tumor such as melanoma, head and neck, liver or kidney cancer. The genes are TRBV30 and TRBJ2-7, with D possibly being TRBD2 (5 bases). This sample comprised CD4+ or CD8+ T cells sorted from blood, obtained in a trial of the OX40 agonist ivuxolimab. The CDR3 sequence: CAWSVSGSYEQYF. CDR3 bases: TGTGCCTGGAGTGTAAGCGGCTCCTACGAGCAGTACTTC.